This T cell receptor (beta chain) originates from a study of control samples from healthy donors and cancer patients. From germline, CDR1 is SGHRS and CDR2 YFSETQ. With 0 bases removed from V and 3 bases from J, the gap between germline ends came to 15 bases. This CDR3 is 16 amino acids long. Some clones are missing from TCRdb's copy, which holds only in-frame ones; the method was immunoSEQ multiplex PCR. The top ten clones hold 2.5% to 3.5% of a sample with around 120,000 clones, 87% of them seen once. This clone is a singleton in its sample. Sequenced sample: blood. This TCR derives from a man between 60 and 75 years old in good health. The V and J genes are TRBV5-1 and TRBJ1-2; a weak D match, TRBD1 (5 bases). CDR3 DNA: TGCGCCAGCAGCTTGGGGGGCGGCCTGACGGACTATGGCTACACCTTC. Translation gives CASSLGGGLTDYGYTF.